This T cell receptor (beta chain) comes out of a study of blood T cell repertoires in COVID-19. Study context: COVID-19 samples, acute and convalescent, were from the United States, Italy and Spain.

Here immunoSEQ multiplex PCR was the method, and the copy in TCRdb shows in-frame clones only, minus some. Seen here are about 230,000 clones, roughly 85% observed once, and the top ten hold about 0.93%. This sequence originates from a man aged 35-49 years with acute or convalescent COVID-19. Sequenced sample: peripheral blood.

The CDR3 nucleotides read TGTGCCAGCTCACCAACAGGGACGGGGCCGGATGGCTACACCTTC. This translates into CASSPTGTGPDGYTF. The chain couples TRBV18 to TRBJ1-2; tentative D call: TRBD1 (6 bases). Germline loops: CDR1 KGHSH, CDR2 LQKENI. The ends were cut back, 2 bases at V and 6 bases at J, with 16 bases in the middle. CDR3 size: 15 residues.